This TCR beta chain is drawn from a study of T cells in Graves' hyperthyroidism and ophthalmopathy. Study details: Peripheral blood collection took place at initial diagnosis, before any treatment. Study-wide findings and caveats: Most clonotypes expanded in thyroid above 0.001 were likewise present in blood.

Amplification yielded TCR beta CDR3 regions, with RNA transcripts as the source. The TCR CDR3 first-round RT-PCR relied on the HTBI primer set. In TCRdb, the multiplex PCR reads were re-called with MiXCR into one record per CDR3 protein. The sample lists approximately 330,000 distinct CDR3 sequences; about 20% were seen once. CDR3 length equals 13 residues. The germline CDR1 and CDR2 sequences are WSHSY and SAAADI. V lost 4 bases and J lost 4, with 8 bases in between. About this clonotype: What it binds is unknown.

Sample: blood. The V and J genes are TRBV10-2 and TRBJ1-5; D is unresolved. The TCR was taken from a woman aged 50 to 60 with Graves' hyperthyroidism. The chain's CDR3 is CASSGQSNQPQHF. CDR3 in DNA: TGCGCCAGCAGTGGCCAGTCGAATCAGCCCCAGCATTTT.